This record looks at one T cell receptor beta chain sequence and its context. This specimen comes from a study of blood T cell repertoires in COVID-19. Sequencing used immunoSEQ multiplex PCR; TCRdb keeps in-frame clones, though not all of them. The sample lists about 220,000 clones, about nine tenths occurring once. This CDR3 spans 14 amino acids. Germline V gives CDR1 SGHTA, CDR2 FQGNSA. The V gene end was trimmed by 4 bases and the J gene end by 6 bases; junction bases not matched to a gene: 5. The rearrangement links TRBV7-2 to TRBJ1-5; 8 bases agree with TRBD1. The material sequenced was PBMCs or T cells enriched from blood (not recorded which). The receptor's source is a woman aged 40-49 years with acute COVID-19. The CDR3 coding sequence is TGTGCCAGCAGCTCGGACAGGGCAGTTCAGCCCCAGCATTTT. The encoded protein is CASSSDRAVQPQHF.